The TCR beta chain described here comes from a study of blood T cell repertoires in COVID-19. Study overall: Specimens from acute and convalescent COVID-19 originated in the United States, Italy and Spain. The analysed material was cDNA or gDNA that came from T cells, B-cell-depleted T cells, or PBMCs.

Clones were sequenced by immunoSEQ multiplex PCR, and TCRdb holds only the in-frame ones, with some missing. The table includes about 81,000 clones, roughly 89% detected once. V dropped 6 bases and J dropped 10 bases, with 22 bases sitting between them. Germline-derived CDR1 and CDR2 are KGHSH and LQKENI. This CDR3 is built from 15 residues. Sequenced: peripheral blood. This rearrangement joins TRBV18 to TRBJ2-1, with a weak D call TRBD2 (6 bases). This sequence was found in a woman between 50 and 59 years old in a cohort sampled during active COVID-19. CDR3 loop: CASSPRSGLGGEQFF. The CDR3 coding sequence is TGTGCCAGCTCCCCAAGGTCGGGACTGGGTGGCGAGCAGTTCTTC.